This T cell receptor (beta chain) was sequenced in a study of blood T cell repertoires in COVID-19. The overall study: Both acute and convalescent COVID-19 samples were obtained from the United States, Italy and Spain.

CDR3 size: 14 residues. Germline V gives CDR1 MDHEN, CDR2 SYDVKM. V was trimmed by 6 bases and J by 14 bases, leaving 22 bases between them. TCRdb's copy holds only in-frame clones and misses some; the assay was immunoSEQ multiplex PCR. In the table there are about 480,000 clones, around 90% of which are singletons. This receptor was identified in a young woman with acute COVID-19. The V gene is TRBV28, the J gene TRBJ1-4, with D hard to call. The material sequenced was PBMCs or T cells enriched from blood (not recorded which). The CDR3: CASRPPAGREALFF. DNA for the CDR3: TGTGCCAGCAGGCCCCCAGCTGGTCGTGAGGCCCTGTTTTTT.